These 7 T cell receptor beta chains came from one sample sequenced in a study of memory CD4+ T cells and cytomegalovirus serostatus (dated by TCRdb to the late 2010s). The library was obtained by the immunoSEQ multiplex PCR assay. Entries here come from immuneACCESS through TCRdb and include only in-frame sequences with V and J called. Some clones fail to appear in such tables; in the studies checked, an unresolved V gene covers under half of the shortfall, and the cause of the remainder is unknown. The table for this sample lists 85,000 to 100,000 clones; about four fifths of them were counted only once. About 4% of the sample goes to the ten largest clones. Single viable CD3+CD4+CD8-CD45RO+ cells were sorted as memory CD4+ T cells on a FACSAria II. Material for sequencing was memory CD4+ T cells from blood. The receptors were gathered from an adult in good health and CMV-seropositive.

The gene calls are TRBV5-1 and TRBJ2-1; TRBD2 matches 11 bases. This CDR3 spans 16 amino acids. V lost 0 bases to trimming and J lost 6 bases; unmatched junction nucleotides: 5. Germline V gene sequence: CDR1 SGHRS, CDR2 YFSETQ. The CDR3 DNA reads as TGCGCCAGCAGCTTGGCCCTGACTAGCGGGATCAATGAGCAGTTCTTC. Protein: CASSLALTSGINEQFF.

The CDR3 bases are TGTGCCAGCAGCGAAATGCCCTCGGGGCAGCCCCAGCATTTT. Translation: CASSEMPSGQPQHF. The V gene is TRBV21-1, the J gene TRBJ1-5. TRBV21-1 is shown as a pseudogene. The CDR3 consists of 14 residues.

The chain's CDR3 is CASKTSGPEQYF. As DNA, the CDR3 is TGTGCCAGCAAGACTAGCGGACCTGAGCAGTACTTC. The rearrangement joins TRBV2 to TRBJ2-7; 9 bases agree with TRBD2. The germline CDR1 and CDR2 sequences are SNHLY and FYNNEI. The junction had 5 bases not matched to a gene; V was cut back by 7 bases and J by 7 bases. The CDR3 runs to 12 residues. Combining the CDR3 with reference TRBV2 and TRBJ2-7 gives the whole variable domain EPEVTQTPSHQVTQMGQEVILRCVPISNHLYFYWYRQILGQKVEFLVSFYNNEISEKSEIFDDQFSVERPDGSNFTLKIRSTKLEDSAMYFCASKTSGPEQYFGPGTRLTVT.

The CDR3 DNA follows: TGCGCCAGCAGCCGGGGAGAAGGGGGGAACACTGAAGCTTTCTTT. It encodes CASSRGEGGNTEAFF. The chain couples TRBV5-1 to TRBJ1-1; tentative D call: TRBD1 (6 bases). Trimming shortened V by 4 bases and J by 1 base, and 14 bases separated the two germline ends. The germline V gene has CDR1 SGHRS and CDR2 YFSETQ. CDR3 length: 15 amino acids.

CDR3 bases: TGTGCCTGGAGAGGTATAGCCAAAAACATTCAGTACTTC. Amino acids: CAWRGIAKNIQYF. The chain links TRBV30 to TRBJ2-4; D remains ambiguous. Germline lookup yields CDR1 GTSNPN and CDR2 SVGIG (reference sequence). The germline V and J ends were trimmed by 3 bases and 0 bases, with 6 bases remaining between them. The CDR3 extends over 13 amino acids. The full variable domain, rest sourced from reference TRBV30 and TRBJ2-4, is SQTIHQWPATLVQPVGSPLSLECTVEGTSNPNLYWYRQAAGRGLQLLFYSVGIGQISSEVPQNLSASRPQDRQFILSSKKLLLSDSGFYLCAWRGIAKNIQYFGAGTRLSVL.

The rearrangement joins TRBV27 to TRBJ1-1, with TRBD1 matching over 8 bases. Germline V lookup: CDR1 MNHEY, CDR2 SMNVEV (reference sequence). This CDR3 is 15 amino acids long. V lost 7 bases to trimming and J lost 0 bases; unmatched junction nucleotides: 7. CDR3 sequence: CASKILTGVNTEAFF. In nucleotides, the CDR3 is TGTGCCAGCAAAATTTTGACAGGGGTGAACACTGAAGCTTTCTTT.

The CDR3 spells CSAGHGGDTEAFF. The DNA for the CDR3 is TGCAGCGCAGGACACGGGGGAGACACTGAAGCTTTCTTT. The gene calls are TRBV29-1 and TRBJ1-1; tentatively, D is TRBD1 (5 bases). The V end was cut by 7 bases, the J end by 3 bases, with 15 bases between. The CDR3 consists of 13 residues. Germline loops: CDR1 SQVTM, CDR2 ANQGSEA.